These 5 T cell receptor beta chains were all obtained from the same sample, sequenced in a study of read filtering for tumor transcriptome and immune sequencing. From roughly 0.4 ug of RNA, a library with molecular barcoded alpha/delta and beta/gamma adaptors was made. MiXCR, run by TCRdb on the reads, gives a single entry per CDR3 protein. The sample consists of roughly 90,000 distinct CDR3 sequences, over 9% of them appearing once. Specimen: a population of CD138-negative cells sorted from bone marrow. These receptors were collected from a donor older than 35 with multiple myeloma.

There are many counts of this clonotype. CDR3 region: CASSLTPGQTTNEKLFF. In nucleotides, the CDR3 is TGCGCCAGCAGCTTGACCCCGGGACAGACAACTAATGAAAAACTGTTTTTT. This chain joins TRBV5-1 and TRBJ1-4, with 7 nucleotides matching TRBD1. J lost 0 bases, V lost 1 base, and 6 bases had no gene match. CDR3 length: 17 residues. Germline-derived CDR1 and CDR2 are SGHRS and YFSETQ. Together with reference TRBV5-1 and TRBJ1-4, the CDR3 gives the full variable domain: KAGVTQTPRYLIKTRGQQVTLSCSPISGHRSVSWYQQTPGQGLQFLFEYFSETQRNKGNFPGRFSGRQFSNSRSEMNVSTLELGDSALYLCASSLTPGQTTNEKLFFGSGTQLSVL.

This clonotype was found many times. The CDR3 sequence: CASSLASYTF. The CDR3 DNA sequence: TGTGCCAGCAGCTTAGCGAGCTACACCTTC. The rearrangement links TRBV5-6 to TRBJ1-2; D gene unclear. Trimming removed 2 bases at V and 9 bases at J, with 5 bases between. Germline CDR1 is SGHDT and CDR2 is YYEEEE. This CDR3 contains 10 residues.

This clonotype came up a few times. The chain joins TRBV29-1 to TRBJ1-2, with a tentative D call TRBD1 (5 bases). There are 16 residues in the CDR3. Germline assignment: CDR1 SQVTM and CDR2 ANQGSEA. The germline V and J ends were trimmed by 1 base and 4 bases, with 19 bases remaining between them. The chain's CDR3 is CSVEGWGVDLGYGYTF. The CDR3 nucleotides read TGCAGCGTTGAAGGTTGGGGGGTGGATCTTGGCTATGGCTACACCTTC.

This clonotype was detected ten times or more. The CDR3 is CASSVQTSGTETQYF. Here the CDR3 DNA reads TGCGCCAGCAGCGTCCAGACTAGCGGGACGGAGACCCAGTACTTC. The chain is built from TRBV5-1 and TRBJ2-5; 11 nucleotides match TRBD2. The CDR3 spans 15 residues. Germline CDR1 SGHRS, CDR2 YFSETQ. V gave up 4 bases and J gave up 5 bases; unmatched junction bases: 7.

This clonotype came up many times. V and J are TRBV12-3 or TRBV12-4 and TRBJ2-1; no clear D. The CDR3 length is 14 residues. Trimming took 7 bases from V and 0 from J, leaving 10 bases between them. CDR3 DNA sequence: TGTGCCAGCATCAGGACGGGCTCCTACAATGAGCAGTTCTTC. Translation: CASIRTGSYNEQFF.